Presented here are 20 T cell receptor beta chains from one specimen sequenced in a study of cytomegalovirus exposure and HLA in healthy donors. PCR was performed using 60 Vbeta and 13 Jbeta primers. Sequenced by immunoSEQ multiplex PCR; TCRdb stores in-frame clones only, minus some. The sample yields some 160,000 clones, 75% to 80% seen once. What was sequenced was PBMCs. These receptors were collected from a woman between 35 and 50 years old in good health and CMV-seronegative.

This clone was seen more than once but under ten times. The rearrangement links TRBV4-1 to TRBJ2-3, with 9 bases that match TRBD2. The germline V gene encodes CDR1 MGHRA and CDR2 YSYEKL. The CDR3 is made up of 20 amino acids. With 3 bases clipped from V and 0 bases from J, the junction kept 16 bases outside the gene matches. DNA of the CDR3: TGCGCCAGCAGCCAGGGAAGGGGGATAGCGGGGGCTACTAGCACAGATACGCAGTATTTT. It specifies CASSQGRGIAGATSTDTQYF.

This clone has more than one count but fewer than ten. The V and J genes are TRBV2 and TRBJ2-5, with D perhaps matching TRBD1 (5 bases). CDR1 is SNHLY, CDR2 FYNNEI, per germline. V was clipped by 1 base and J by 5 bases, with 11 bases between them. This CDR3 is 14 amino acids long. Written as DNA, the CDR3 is TGTGCCAGCAGTGAAGGGGTGGGGCGGGAGACCCAGTACTTC. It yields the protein CASSEGVGRETQYF.

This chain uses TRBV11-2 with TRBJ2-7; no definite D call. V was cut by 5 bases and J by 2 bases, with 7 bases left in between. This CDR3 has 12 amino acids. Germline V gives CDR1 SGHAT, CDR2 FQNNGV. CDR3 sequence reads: CASSRQTYEQYF. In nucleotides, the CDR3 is TGTGCCAGCAGCCGTCAGACCTACGAGCAGTACTTC. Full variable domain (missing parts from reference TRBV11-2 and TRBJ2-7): EAGVAQSPRYKIIEKRQSVAFWCNPISGHATLYWYQQILGQGPKLLIQFQNNGVVDDSQLPKDRFSAERLKGVDSTLKIQPAKLEDSAVYLCASSRQTYEQYFGPGTRLTVT.

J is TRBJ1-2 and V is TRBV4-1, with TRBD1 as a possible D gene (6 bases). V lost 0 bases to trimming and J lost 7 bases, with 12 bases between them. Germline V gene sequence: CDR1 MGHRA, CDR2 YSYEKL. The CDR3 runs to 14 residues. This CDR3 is CASSQEIGRGGYTF. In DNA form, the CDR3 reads TGCGCCAGCAGCCAAGAAATCGGCAGGGGTGGCTACACCTTC.

The CDR3 DNA is TGCGCCAGCAGCCCCATCGGGACTTTCACCTACAATGAGCAGTTCTTC. Its protein is CASSPIGTFTYNEQFF. The chain carries TRBV5-1 and TRBJ2-1; D is possibly TRBD2 (6 bases). This CDR3 is built from 16 residues. CDR1 is SGHRS, CDR2 YFSETQ, per germline. The V end was cut by 4 bases, the J end by 2 bases, with 16 bases between.

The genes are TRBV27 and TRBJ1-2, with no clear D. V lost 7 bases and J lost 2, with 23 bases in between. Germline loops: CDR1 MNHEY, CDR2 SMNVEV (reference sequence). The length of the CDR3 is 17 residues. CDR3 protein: CASTPAGGGPGNYGYTF. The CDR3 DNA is TGTGCCAGCACCCCCGCGGGTGGAGGTCCCGGGAACTATGGCTACACCTTC.

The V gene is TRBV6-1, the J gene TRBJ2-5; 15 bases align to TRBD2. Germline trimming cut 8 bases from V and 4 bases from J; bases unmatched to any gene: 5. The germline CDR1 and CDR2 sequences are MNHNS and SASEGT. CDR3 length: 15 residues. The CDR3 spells CASPRGLAGGETQYF. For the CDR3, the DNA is TGTGCCAGCCCGAGGGGACTAGCGGGGGGAGAGACCCAGTACTTC.

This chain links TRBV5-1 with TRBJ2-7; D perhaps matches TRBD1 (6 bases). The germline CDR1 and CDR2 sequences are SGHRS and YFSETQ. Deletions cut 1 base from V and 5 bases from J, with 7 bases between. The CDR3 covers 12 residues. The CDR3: CASSLNRDEQYF. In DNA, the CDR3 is TGCGCCAGCAGCTTGAACAGGGACGAGCAGTACTTC.

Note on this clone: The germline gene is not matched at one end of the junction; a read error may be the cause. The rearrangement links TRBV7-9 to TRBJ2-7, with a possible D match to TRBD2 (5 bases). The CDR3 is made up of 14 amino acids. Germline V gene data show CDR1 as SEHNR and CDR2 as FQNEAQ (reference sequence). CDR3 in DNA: TGTTCCAGCAGCCAACTATCGCGGGCCTACGAGCAGTACTTC. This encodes CSSSQLSRAYEQYF.

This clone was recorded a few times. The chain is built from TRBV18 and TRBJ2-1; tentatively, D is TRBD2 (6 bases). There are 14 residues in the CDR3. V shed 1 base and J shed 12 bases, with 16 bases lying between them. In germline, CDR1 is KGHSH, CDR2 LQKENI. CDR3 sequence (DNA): TGTGCCAGCTCACCACTATCCAACGGGGGTGCGCAGTTCTTC. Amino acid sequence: CASSPLSNGGAQFF.

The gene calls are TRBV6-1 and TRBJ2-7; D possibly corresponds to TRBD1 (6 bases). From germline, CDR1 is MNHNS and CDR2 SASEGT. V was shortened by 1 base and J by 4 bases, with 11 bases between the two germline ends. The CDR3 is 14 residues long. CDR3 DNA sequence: TGTGCCAGCAGTGAAGGGCAGGGGTGGTACGAGCAGTACTTC. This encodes CASSEGQGWYEQYF.

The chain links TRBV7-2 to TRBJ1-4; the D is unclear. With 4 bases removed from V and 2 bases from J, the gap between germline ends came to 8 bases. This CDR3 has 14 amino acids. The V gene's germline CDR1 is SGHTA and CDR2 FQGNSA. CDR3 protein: CASSYSGTNEKLFF. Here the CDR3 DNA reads TGTGCCAGCAGCTACAGCGGGACTAATGAAAAACTGTTTTTT. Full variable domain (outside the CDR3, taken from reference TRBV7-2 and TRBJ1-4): GAGVSQSPSNKVTEKGKDVELRCDPISGHTALYWYRQSLGQGLEFLIYFQGNSAPDKSGLPSDRFSAERTGGSVSTLTIQRTQQEDSAVYLCASSYSGTNEKLFFGSGTQLSVL.

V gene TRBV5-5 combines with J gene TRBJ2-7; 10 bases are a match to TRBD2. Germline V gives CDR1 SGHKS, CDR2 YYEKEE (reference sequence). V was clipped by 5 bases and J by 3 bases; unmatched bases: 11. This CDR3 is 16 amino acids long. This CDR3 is CASRRGAGGPNYEQYF. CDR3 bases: TGTGCCAGCAGAAGAGGAGCGGGGGGGCCTAACTACGAGCAGTACTTC.

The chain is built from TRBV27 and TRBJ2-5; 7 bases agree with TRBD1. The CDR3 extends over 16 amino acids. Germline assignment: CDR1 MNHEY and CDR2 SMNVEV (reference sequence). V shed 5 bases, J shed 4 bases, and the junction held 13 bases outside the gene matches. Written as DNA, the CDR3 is TGTGCCAGCAGTGCCTTAGGGGGCTCATATCGAGAGACCCAGTACTTC. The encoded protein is CASSALGGSYRETQYF.

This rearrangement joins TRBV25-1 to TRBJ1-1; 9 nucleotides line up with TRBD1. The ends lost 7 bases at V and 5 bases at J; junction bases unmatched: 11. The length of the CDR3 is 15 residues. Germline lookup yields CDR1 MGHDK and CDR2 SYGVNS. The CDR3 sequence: CASTPGTGWSTEAFF. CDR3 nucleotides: TGTGCCAGCACCCCCGGGACAGGGTGGAGTACTGAAGCTTTCTTT.

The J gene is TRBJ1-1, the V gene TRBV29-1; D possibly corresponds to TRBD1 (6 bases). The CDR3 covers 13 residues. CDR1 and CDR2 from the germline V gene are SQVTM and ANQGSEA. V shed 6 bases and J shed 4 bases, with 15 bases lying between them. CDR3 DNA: TGCAGCGTCGCCTTCCCACAGGGCACTGAAGCTTTCTTT. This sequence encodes CSVAFPQGTEAFF.

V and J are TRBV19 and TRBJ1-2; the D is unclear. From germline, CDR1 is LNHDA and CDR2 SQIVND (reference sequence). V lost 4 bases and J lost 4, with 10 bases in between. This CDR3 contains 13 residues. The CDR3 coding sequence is TGTGCCAGTAGTACCTCCGTTAGCTATGGCTACACCTTC. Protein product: CASSTSVSYGYTF. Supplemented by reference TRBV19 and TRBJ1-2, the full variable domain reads DGGITQSPKYLFRKEGQNVTLSCEQNLNHDAMYWYRQDPGQGLRLIYYSQIVNDFQKGDIAEGYSVSREKKESFPLTVTSAQKNPTAFYLCASSTSVSYGYTFGSGTRLTVV.

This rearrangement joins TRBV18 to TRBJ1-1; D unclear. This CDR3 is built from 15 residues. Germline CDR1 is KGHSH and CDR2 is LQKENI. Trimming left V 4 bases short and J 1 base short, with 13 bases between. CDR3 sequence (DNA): TGTGCCAGCTCACAGCTGAGTAAAAGGAACACTGAAGCTTTCTTT. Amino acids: CASSQLSKRNTEAFF.

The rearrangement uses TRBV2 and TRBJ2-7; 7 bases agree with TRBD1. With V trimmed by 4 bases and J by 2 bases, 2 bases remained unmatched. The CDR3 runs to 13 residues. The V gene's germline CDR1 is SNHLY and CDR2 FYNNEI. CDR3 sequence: CASSGTGAYEQYF. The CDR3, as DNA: TGTGCCAGCAGTGGGACAGGCGCCTACGAGCAGTACTTC.

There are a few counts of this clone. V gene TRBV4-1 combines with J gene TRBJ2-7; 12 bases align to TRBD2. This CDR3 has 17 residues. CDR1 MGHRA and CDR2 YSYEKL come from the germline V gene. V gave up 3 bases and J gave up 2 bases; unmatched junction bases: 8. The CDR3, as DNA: TGCGCCAGCAGCCAGGAACTAGCGGGGGGCCTTACCTACGAGCAGTACTTC. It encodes CASSQELAGGLTYEQYF.